This T cell receptor (beta chain) is drawn from a study of beta chain features in type 1 diabetes. Across the study: Healthy donors resembled patients in age, gender and cell yields.

Expressed TCRB transcripts were sequenced after all isolated RNA was converted to cDNA. Produced via immunoSEQ multiplex PCR; TCRdb's table is partial and in-frame only. The repertoire consists of 350,000 to 400,000 clones, with approximately 15% occurring once and the leading ten covering more than 0.015%. Germline lookup yields CDR1 SGHDT and CDR2 YYEEEE. There are 17 residues in the CDR3. V shed 2 bases, J shed 3 bases, and the junction held 11 bases outside the gene matches. Points from the study as a whole: In type 1 diabetes patients, VDJ junctions had fewer insertions; deletions at these junctions were more frequent. Equally in patients and controls, PCR might preferentially amplify shorter templates.

Remarks on this clone: What it binds is unknown.

This sequence was found in a woman between 18 and 29 years old in good health. Sequenced sample: naive CD4+ T cells from blood. The chain carries TRBV5-6 and TRBJ1-2, with 9 positions matching TRBD1. The CDR3 spells CASSFPWDREDDYGYTF. CDR3 nucleotide sequence: TGTGCCAGCAGCTTTCCTTGGGACAGGGAAGACGACTATGGCTACACCTTC.